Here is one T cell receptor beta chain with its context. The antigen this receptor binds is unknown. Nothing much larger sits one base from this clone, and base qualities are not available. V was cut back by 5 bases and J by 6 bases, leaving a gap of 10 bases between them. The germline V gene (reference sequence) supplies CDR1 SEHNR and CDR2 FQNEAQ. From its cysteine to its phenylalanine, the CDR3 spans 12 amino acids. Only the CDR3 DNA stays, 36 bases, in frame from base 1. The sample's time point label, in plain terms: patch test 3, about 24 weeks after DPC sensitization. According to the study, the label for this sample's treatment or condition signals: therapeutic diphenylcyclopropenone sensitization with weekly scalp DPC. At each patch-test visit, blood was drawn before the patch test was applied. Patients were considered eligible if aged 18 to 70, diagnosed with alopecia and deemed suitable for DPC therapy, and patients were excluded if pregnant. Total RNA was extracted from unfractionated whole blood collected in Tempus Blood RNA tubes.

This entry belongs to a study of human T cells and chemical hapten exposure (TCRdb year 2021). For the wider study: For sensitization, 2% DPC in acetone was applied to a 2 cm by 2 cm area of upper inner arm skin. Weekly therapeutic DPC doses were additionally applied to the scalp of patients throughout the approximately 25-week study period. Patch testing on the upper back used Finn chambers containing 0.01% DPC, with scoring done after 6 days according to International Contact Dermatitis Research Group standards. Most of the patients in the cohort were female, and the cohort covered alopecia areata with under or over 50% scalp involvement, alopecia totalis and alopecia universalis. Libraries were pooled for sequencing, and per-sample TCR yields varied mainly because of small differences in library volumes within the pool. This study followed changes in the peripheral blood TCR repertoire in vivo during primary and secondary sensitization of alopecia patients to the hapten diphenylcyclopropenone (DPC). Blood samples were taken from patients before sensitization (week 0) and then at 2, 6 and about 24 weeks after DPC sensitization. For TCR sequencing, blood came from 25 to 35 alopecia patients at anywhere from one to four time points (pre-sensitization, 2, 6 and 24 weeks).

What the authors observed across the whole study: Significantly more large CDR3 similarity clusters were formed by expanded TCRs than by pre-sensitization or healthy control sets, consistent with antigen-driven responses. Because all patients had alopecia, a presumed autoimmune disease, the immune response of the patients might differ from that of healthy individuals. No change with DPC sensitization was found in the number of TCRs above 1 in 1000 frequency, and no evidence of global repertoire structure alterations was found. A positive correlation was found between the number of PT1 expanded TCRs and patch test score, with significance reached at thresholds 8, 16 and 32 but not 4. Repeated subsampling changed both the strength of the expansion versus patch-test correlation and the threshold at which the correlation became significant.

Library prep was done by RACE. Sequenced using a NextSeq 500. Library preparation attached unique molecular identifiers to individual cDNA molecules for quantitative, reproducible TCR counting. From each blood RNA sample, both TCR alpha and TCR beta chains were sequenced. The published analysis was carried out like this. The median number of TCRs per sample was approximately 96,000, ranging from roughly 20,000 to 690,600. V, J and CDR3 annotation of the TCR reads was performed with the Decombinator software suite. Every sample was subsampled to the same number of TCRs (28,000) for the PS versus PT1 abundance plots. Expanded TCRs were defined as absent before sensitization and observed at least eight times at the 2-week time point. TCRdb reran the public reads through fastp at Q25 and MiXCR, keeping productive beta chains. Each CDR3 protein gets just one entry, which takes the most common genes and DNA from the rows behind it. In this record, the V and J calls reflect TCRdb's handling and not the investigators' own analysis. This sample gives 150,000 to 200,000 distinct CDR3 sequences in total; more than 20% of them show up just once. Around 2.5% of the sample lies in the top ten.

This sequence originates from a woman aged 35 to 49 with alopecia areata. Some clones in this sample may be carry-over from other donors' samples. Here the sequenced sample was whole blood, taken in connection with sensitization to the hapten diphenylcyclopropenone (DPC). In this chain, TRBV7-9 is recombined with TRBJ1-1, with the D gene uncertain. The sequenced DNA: TGTGCCAGCAGCAGAGGGAGTTCTGAAGCTTTCTTT. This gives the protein CASSRGSSEAFF.